Each of the 24 T cell receptor beta chains below was sequenced from the same sample in a study of OX40 agonist ivuxolimab in advanced cancers. This table comes from immunoSEQ multiplex PCR, and its TCRdb copy is limited to in-frame clones, with some not included. The sample gives around 90,000 clones, over 75% of which show up once; about 2.3% is in the top ten. This specimen was CD4+ or CD8+ T cells sorted from blood, taken in a trial of the OX40 agonist ivuxolimab. All receptors derive from an adult with an advanced solid tumor such as melanoma, head and neck, liver or kidney cancer.

The CDR3 loop reads CASSGRGAGPYGYTF. As DNA, the CDR3 is TGTGCCAGCAGCGGACGAGGGGCTGGCCCCTATGGCTACACCTTC. The V and J genes are TRBV28 and TRBJ1-2; possibly TRBD1 for D (5 bases). The V end lost 6 bases, the J end lost 4 bases, and 18 bases lay between the germline ends. The CDR3 has 15 amino acids. Germline V gene lookup returns CDR1 MDHEN and CDR2 SYDVKM.

The V gene is TRBV28, the J gene TRBJ2-1; weak D call: TRBD2 (5 bases). The CDR3 has 12 residues. The V end lost 9 bases, the J end lost 3 bases, and 9 bases lay between the germline ends. Germline V lookup: CDR1 MDHEN, CDR2 SYDVKM. The CDR3 DNA is TGTGCCAGTGGGAGAAGCTACAATGAGCAGTTCTTC. Residues: CASGRSYNEQFF.

The chain recombines TRBV5-1 with TRBJ2-1, with TRBD1 as a possible D gene (6 bases). This CDR3 has 15 amino acids. Germline V gives CDR1 SGHRS, CDR2 YFSETQ. V was pared by 0 bases and J by 7 bases, with 14 bases between. Written as DNA, the CDR3 is TGCGCCAGCAGCTTGGCCGGATCAGGGGTTAATGAGCAGTTCTTC. As protein: CASSLAGSGVNEQFF.

This sequence joins TRBV5-6 and TRBJ1-5; the match to TRBD1 covers 8 bases. The CDR3 has 14 residues. Germline V CDR1 and CDR2: SGHDT, YYEEEE. J was trimmed by 7 bases and V by 4 bases; bases with no gene match: 7. The CDR3 DNA reads as TGTGCCAGCAGCCTAGGACAGGGAAGCCAGCCCCAGCATTTT. As protein: CASSLGQGSQPQHF.

Only one count was recorded for this clone. The V gene is TRBV5-1, the J gene TRBJ2-7; 9 bases fit TRBD1. The CDR3 sequence is 14 residues long. V dropped 4 bases and J dropped 3; count of bases not matched to a gene: 5. CDR1 and CDR2 (germline): SGHRS, YFSETQ. CDR3 sequence: CASSRGQGGYEQYF. In DNA form, the CDR3 reads TGCGCCAGCAGCCGGGGACAGGGAGGCTACGAGCAGTACTTC.

The rearrangement uses TRBV18 and TRBJ1-4; tentatively, D is TRBD1 (6 bases). With 0 bases removed from V and 3 bases from J, the gap between germline ends came to 14 bases. The CDR3 consists of 17 residues. The V gene's germline CDR1 is KGHSH and CDR2 LQKENI. The DNA of the CDR3 is TGTGCCAGCTCACCACCGGCCGGGGGCGGACCTAATGAAAAACTGTTTTTT. It encodes CASSPPAGGGPNEKLFF.

The CDR3 nucleotides are TGTGCCAGCAGCCCCCGTTTAGCTGAGTCGCAGTATTTT. It codes for CASSPRLAESQYF. The V and J genes are TRBV21-1 and TRBJ2-3; TRBD2 reflects the table's D call only, with no check against the DNA. TRBV21-1 corresponds to a pseudogene. The CDR3 is 13 residues long.

This chain uses TRBV14 with TRBJ1-1; 8 nucleotides match TRBD1. The CDR3 spans 13 residues. Germline V lookup: CDR1 SGHDN, CDR2 FVKESK. Trimming cost V 4 bases and J 9 bases; bases outside gene matches: 7. CDR3 in DNA: TGTGCCAGCAGCCCCGGACAGGGTCTAAAAGCTTTCTTT. It codes for CASSPGQGLKAFF.

This chain uses TRBV12-2 with TRBJ2-5; whether TRBD2, the table's D call, matches the DNA was not checked. TRBV12-2 is described as a pseudogene. The CDR3 has 14 amino acids. The CDR3 DNA sequence: TGTGCAAGTCGCTTAGGGAAGTCGGGGGAGAGCCAGTACTTC. Translation gives CASRLGKSGESQYF.

The CDR3 is CASKVGEQYF. CDR3 in DNA: TGTGCCAGTAAGGTTGGGGAGCAGTACTTC. The V and J genes are TRBV2 and TRBJ2-7; unclear D gene. Germline-derived CDR1 and CDR2 are SNHLY and FYNNEI. The CDR3 loop spans 10 amino acids. V lost 9 bases to trimming and J lost 7 bases, with 10 bases between them.

The gene calls are TRBV2 and TRBJ2-6; TRBD2 is a possible D gene (6 bases). V gave up 5 bases and J gave up 2 bases, with 10 bases separating them. Germline CDR1 is SNHLY and CDR2 is FYNNEI. The CDR3 contains 15 residues. CDR3 loop: CASSSTGAGANVLTF. Here the CDR3 DNA reads TGTGCCAGCAGTTCTACGGGAGCTGGGGCCAACGTCCTGACTTTC.

This clone was observed a handful of times. V gene TRBV10-3 combines with J gene TRBJ1-4, with D unclear. Between the trimmed V and J ends, which lost 2 bases and 4 bases, there was a span of 8 bases. The CDR3 runs to 14 residues. The V gene's germline CDR1 is ENHRY and CDR2 SYGVKD. CDR3 region: CAISETGVNEKLFF. CDR3 coding DNA: TGTGCCATCAGTGAGACTGGGGTTAATGAAAAACTGTTTTTT.

CDR3 in amino acids: CASRQGAAYEQYF. The DNA of the CDR3 is TGTGCCAGCAGACAGGGGGCGGCCTACGAGCAGTACTTC. This chain joins TRBV11-2 and TRBJ2-7; 9 positions match TRBD1. The J segment lost 2 bases and the V segment lost 6 bases, leaving 2 bases of the junction unmatched. Germline V gene data show CDR1 as SGHAT and CDR2 as FQNNGV. This CDR3 comprises 13 residues.

This clone was counted between two and nine times. The J gene is TRBJ2-2, the V gene TRBV7-3, with 7 bases matching TRBD2. Germline V CDR1 and CDR2: SGHTA, FQGTGA. The V segment lost 3 bases and the J segment 2 bases; nucleotides outside the gene matches: 3. CDR3 length equals 15 residues. CDR3 bases: TGTGCCAGCAGCTTGGTAGCGGGTAACACCGGGGAGCTGTTTTTT. Translated: CASSLVAGNTGELFF.

V gene TRBV4-2 combines with J gene TRBJ1-3; no definite D call. The CDR3 length is 16 residues. Trimming took off 0 bases at V and 0 bases at J, with 9 bases between the two ends. Germline values: CDR1 LGHNA, CDR2 YNFKEQ. The CDR3: CASSQDWTASGNTIYF. The CDR3 bases are TGTGCCAGCAGCCAAGATTGGACTGCCTCTGGAAACACCATATATTTT.

The chain uses TRBV2 and TRBJ1-1; D is perhaps TRBD1 (6 bases). The CDR3 runs to 14 residues. The V and J ends lost 2 bases and 3 bases respectively, with 10 bases between them. The germline V gene encodes CDR1 SNHLY and CDR2 FYNNEI. The CDR3 sequence is CASSESGGDTEAFF. The CDR3, as DNA: TGTGCCAGCAGTGAATCGGGGGGCGACACTGAAGCTTTCTTT.

The CDR3 bases are TGTGCCAGCAGCTTAAGGACAGGGCGGTTATACGAGCAGTACTTC. Translating it yields CASSLRTGRLYEQYF. This chain connects TRBV11-3 to TRBJ2-7, with 8 bases fitting TRBD1. Per the germline V gene, CDR1 is SGHNT and CDR2 is YENEEA. This CDR3 is 15 amino acids long. V was clipped by 2 bases and J by 4 bases; unmatched bases: 7. The whole variable domain, remainder taken from reference TRBV11-3 and TRBJ2-7, is EAGVVQSPRYKIIEKKQPVAFWCNPISGHNTLYWYLQNLGQGPELLIRYENEEAVDDSQLPKDRFSAERLKGVDSTLKIQPAELGDSAVYLCASSLRTGRLYEQYFGPGTRLTVT.

This clone was recorded once. The chain combines TRBV6-1 with TRBJ1-2, with 8 nucleotides matching TRBD1. Germline loops: CDR1 MNHNS, CDR2 SASEGT. Germline trimming cut 6 bases from V and 6 bases from J; bases unmatched to any gene: 6. The CDR3 runs 13 residues. The CDR3 sequence: CASRQGVWDGYTF. As DNA, the CDR3 is TGTGCCAGCAGACAGGGGGTTTGGGATGGCTACACCTTC.

The chain is built from TRBV2 and TRBJ2-1; D tentatively reads TRBD1 or TRBD2 (5 bases each). The CDR3 has 12 amino acids. Germline-derived CDR1 and CDR2 are SNHLY and FYNNEI. With 4 bases removed from V and 9 bases from J, the gap between germline ends came to 10 bases. The CDR3 spells CASSGPGREQFF. In nucleotides, the CDR3 is TGTGCCAGCAGTGGCCCGGGGCGTGAGCAGTTCTTC.

The chain links TRBV30 to TRBJ2-7; D not resolved. This CDR3 comprises 13 residues. The V gene's germline CDR1 is GTSNPN and CDR2 SVGIG (reference sequence). The V gene lost 4 bases and the J gene lost 2 bases, with 12 bases spanning the gap. CDR3 coding DNA: TGTGCCTGGAAGCTGATGGTAACCTACGAGCAGTACTTC. Amino acids: CAWKLMVTYEQYF.

In the case of this clone: A junction end diverges from the germline sequence, so it may reflect a read error. This rearrangement joins TRBV9 to TRBJ1-3, with no clear D. The CDR3 has 13 amino acids. Germline-derived CDR1 and CDR2 are SGDLS and YYNGEE. The CDR3 loop reads CASSVVPGNTIYF. DNA of the CDR3: TGTGCCAGCAGCGTAGTGCCTGGGAACACCATATATTTT.

J is TRBJ1-1 and V is TRBV6-4; D unclear. Germline CDR1 and CDR2: MRHNA and SNTAGT. This CDR3 has 15 residues. V lost 0 bases, J lost 0 bases, and 8 bases lay in between. CDR3 DNA: TGTGCCAGCAGTGACTCTCCAGCTATGAACACTGAAGCTTTCTTT. It encodes CASSDSPAMNTEAFF.

The chain combines TRBV19 with TRBJ2-7; the match to TRBD2 covers 7 bases. Germline CDR1 LNHDA, CDR2 SQIVND (reference sequence). This CDR3 region has 14 residues. Trimming cost V 4 bases and J 5 bases; bases outside gene matches: 8. The CDR3 DNA reads as TGTGCCAGTAGTAAAGAGCGGGACTCGAACGAGCAGTACTTC. The encoded protein is CASSKERDSNEQYF.

This sequence joins TRBV28 and TRBJ2-2; TRBD1 matches 8 bases. The length of the CDR3 is 16 residues. V lost 7 bases and J lost 6; bases outside the gene matches: 13. Germline V CDR1 and CDR2: MDHEN, SYDVKM. The CDR3 nucleotides read TGTGCCAGCACCACACGCCTCCACAGGGGGTCCGGGGAGCTGTTTTTT. This translates into CASTTRLHRGSGELFF.